This T cell receptor beta chain stems from a study of T cells in Graves' hyperthyroidism and ophthalmopathy. In the study overall: Staff took peripheral blood when the initial diagnosis was made, before any treatment began. Study results and caveats: Researchers report that a 13 V-J model separated ophthalmopathy from stable hyperthyroidism. Most thyroid-expanded clonotypes above 0.001 were also found in blood.

Regions amplified from RNA transcripts were the TCR beta CDR3 regions. RT-PCR in the first round (using the HTBI primer set) targeted the TCR CDR3. Via MiXCR, TCRdb re-called the multiplex PCR reads, giving one row per CDR3 protein. The sample carries about 760,000 distinct CDR3 sequences, 35% recorded once. Germline V CDR1 and CDR2: SGHTA, FQGNSA. Germline trimming cut 2 bases from V and 4 bases from J; bases unmatched to any gene: 16. CDR3 length equals 18 residues. This clonotype was detected a few times. Its antigen is as yet unknown. The sequencing sample was made of blood. The TCR originated in a middle-aged woman with Graves' hyperthyroidism. The V gene is TRBV7-2, the J gene TRBJ2-5; TRBD1 aligns across 7 bases. CDR3 loop: CASSLLLRGPKGLETQYF. CDR3 bases: TGTGCCAGCAGCTTATTGTTGAGGGGGCCTAAGGGGCTAGAGACCCAGTACTTC.